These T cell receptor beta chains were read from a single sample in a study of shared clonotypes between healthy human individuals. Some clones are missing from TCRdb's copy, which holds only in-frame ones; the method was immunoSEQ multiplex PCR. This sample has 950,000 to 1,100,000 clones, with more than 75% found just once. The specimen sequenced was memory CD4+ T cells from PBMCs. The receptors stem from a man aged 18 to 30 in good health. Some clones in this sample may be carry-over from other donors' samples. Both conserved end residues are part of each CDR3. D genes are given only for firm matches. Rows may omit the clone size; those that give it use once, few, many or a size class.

TGTGCCAGCAGTCGTCTGACAGAATCCTATGGCTACACCTTC	CASSRLTESYGYTF	TRBV6-5	-	-	TRBJ1-2
TGTGCCAGCAGCTTAGGGAGGACCACCGGGGAGCTGTTTTTT	CASSLGRTTGELFF	TRBV7-3	-	-	TRBJ2-2
TGTGCCAGCAGTGAAAGGGCGGGAGGTGGAGATACGCAGTATTTT	CASSERAGGGDTQYF	TRBV2	TRBD2	-	TRBJ2-3
TGTGCTAGTGGCCCCGACACATCCGTCACTGAAGCTTTCTTT	CASGPDTSVTEAFF	TRBV12-5	-	-	TRBJ1-1
TGTGCCGGCAGCTTTGGCGGCCGGGGCGGGGAGCTGTTTTTT	CAGSFGGRGGELFF	TRBV11-3	-	once	TRBJ2-2
TGTGCCAGTACTAGGAGCTCTAATGAAAAACTGTTTTTT	CASTRSSNEKLFF	TRBV19	-	-	TRBJ1-4
TGTGCCAGCAGTCCGGAACGGATAAGAAAAAACATTCAGTACTTC	CASSPERIRKNIQYF	TRBV28	-	-	TRBJ2-4
TGTGCCAGCAGCCACCTATTAGAGCAGTACTTC	CASSHLLEQYF	TRBV6-6	-	-	TRBJ2-7
TGTGCCAGCAGCTTAGAAACACCTCATACGAACACTGAAGCTTTCTTT	CASSLETPHTNTEAFF	TRBV7-8	-	once	TRBJ1-1
TGCGCCAGCAGACTAGCGGGGGTAAGCACAGATACGCAGTATTTT	CASRLAGVSTDTQYF	TRBV5-1	TRBD2	once	TRBJ2-3
TGTGCCAGCAGCCCGACCGGGGGTGCTTATGGGGAGACCCAGTACTTC	CASSPTGGAYGETQYF	TRBV5-8	-	-	TRBJ2-5
TGTGCCAGCAGTGCGGACACAGGCATGATTCAAGAGACCCAGTACTTC	CASSADTGMIQETQYF	TRBV25-1	-	-	TRBJ2-5
TGTGCCAGCAGTCGGACTAATGAAAAACTGTTTTTT	CASSRTNEKLFF	TRBV6-6	-	-	TRBJ1-4
TGTGCCAGCAGTAGTGGCTTTTTAGCCAAAAACATTCAGTACTTC	CASSSGFLAKNIQYF	TRBV6-1	-	-	TRBJ2-4
TGTGCCAGCAGTTTATCGAGCCCGGAGGAGACCCAGTACTTC	CASSLSSPEETQYF	TRBV27	-	many	TRBJ2-5
TGTGCCAGCACAGGGGGTCGTCAGCCCCAGCATTTT	CASTGGRQPQHF	TRBV6-1	TRBD1	-	TRBJ1-5
TGCAGCGTGGGAGCAGGGGGAGGTACTGAAGCTTTCTTT	CSVGAGGGTEAFF	TRBV29-1	TRBD1	-	TRBJ1-1
TGTGCCAGCAGTACAGGGGGCGGAACTGAAGCTTTCTTT	CASSTGGGTEAFF	TRBV28	TRBD1	-	TRBJ1-1
TGTGCCAGCAGCTTGGGCCGGGGTCACACCTCCTACAATGAGCAGTTCTTC	CASSLGRGHTSYNEQFF	TRBV5-6	-	-	TRBJ2-1
TGTGCCAGCAGTTCGAGCGGGAGGACCGGGGAGCTGTTTTTT	CASSSSGRTGELFF	TRBV6-5	TRBD2	-	TRBJ2-2
TGTGCCAGCAAAAGGACAGACACCACAGATACGCAGTATTTT	CASKRTDTTDTQYF	TRBV6-5	-	-	TRBJ2-3
TGTGCCAGCAGCGAGGGGAGGACAGGGGCCTATGGCTACACCTTC	CASSEGRTGAYGYTF	TRBV9	TRBD1	-	TRBJ1-2
TGTGCCAGCAGATCTCCCAGCTCCTACGAGCAGTACTTC	CASRSPSSYEQYF	TRBV28	-	-	TRBJ2-7
TGTGCCAGCAGCCTGAACTCCCTAAGCACAGATACGCAGTATTTT	CASSLNSLSTDTQYF	TRBV7-3	-	-	TRBJ2-3
TGCGCCAGCAGCTTGGGTCCTAGCGCATCCTACGAGCAGTACTTC	CASSLGPSASYEQYF	TRBV5-1	-	-	TRBJ2-7
TGCGCCAGCACTTTAGGGGATATGAACACTGAAGCTTTCTTT	CASTLGDMNTEAFF	TRBV5-1	-	-	TRBJ1-1
TGTGCCAGCAGCCGACAGGGAACGAACACTGAAGCTTTCTTT	CASSRQGTNTEAFF	TRBV5-4	TRBD1	-	TRBJ1-1
TGTGCCAGCAGTTTATCCCGGAACACTGAAGCTTTCTTT	CASSLSRNTEAFF	TRBV27	-	-	TRBJ1-1
TGCGCCAGCAGCCAAGCAGGGGACTTCGGAAACACCATATATTTT	CASSQAGDFGNTIYF	TRBV4-1	-	-	TRBJ1-3
TGTGCCAGCACTCAACAGGGAAGTGCTGGAAACACCATATATTTT	CASTQQGSAGNTIYF	TRBV28	-	once	TRBJ1-3
TGTGCCAGCAGCTTCGGGGGAACCTACGAGCAGTACTTC	CASSFGGTYEQYF	TRBV7-3	-	-	TRBJ2-7
TGCGCCAGCAGGCTGGAGGCAGGGAAAAGACATACTGGGGCCAACGTCCTGACTTTC	CASRLEAGKRHTGANVLTF	TRBV5-1	-	-	TRBJ2-6
TGTGCCAGCAGTTTGTACCAGACGCGTGAGCAGTTCTTC	CASSLYQTREQFF	TRBV28	-	-	TRBJ2-1
TGTGCCAGCTCATTTCAGACAGGGGGATTTTACGAGCAGTACTTC	CASSFQTGGFYEQYF	TRBV18	TRBD1	-	TRBJ2-7
TGTGCCAGCTCACCAACTCCCGGGACAGGGAACACCGGGGAGCTGTTTTTT	CASSPTPGTGNTGELFF	TRBV18	TRBD1	-	TRBJ2-2
TGTGCCAGCAGCTTAGTGGCAGGGGGCAAGGGCGGGGAGCTGTTTTTT	CASSLVAGGKGGELFF	TRBV11-2	TRBD1	-	TRBJ2-2
TGCGCCAGCAGCCTGGCGGACTCAATTAATTACGAGCAGTACTTC	CASSLADSINYEQYF	TRBV4-1	-	few	TRBJ2-7
TGTGCCAGCAGCTTAGCAGCGGGAGGAGACACCGGGGAGCTGTTTTTT	CASSLAAGGDTGELFF	TRBV7-9	TRBD2	-	TRBJ2-2
TGTGCCAGCAGTGAATGGGCCGGGGGGCAGTACTTC	CASSEWAGGQYF	TRBV25-1	-	-	TRBJ2-7
TGTGCCAGCCATATCACGGGGCCCCTGAACACTGAAGCTTTCTTT	CASHITGPLNTEAFF	TRBV28	-	-	TRBJ1-1
TGTGCCAGCAGCTCCCGGGACAGGGGGACTAGCGGGAGGGCGAGGGAGCTGTTTTTT	CASSSRDRGTSGRARELFF	TRBV7-8	TRBD2	few	TRBJ2-2
TGCGCCAGCAGCAGGACCCGGGGGGGGTCAGGGGCCAACGTCCTGACTTTC	CASSRTRGGSGANVLTF	TRBV5-1	TRBD2	-	TRBJ2-6
TGTGCCAGCAGCTTAGCCCGGAGCACAGATACGCAGTATTTT	CASSLARSTDTQYF	TRBV7-9	-	once	TRBJ2-3
TGTGCCAGTAGCATAGGGGCCATTAAGGACTATGGCTACACCTTC	CASSIGAIKDYGYTF	TRBV19	-	-	TRBJ1-2
TGTGCCAGCAGCCCTAAAGGGCTTGACACAGATACGCAGTATTTT	CASSPKGLDTDTQYF	TRBV7-3	-	few	TRBJ2-3
TGTGCCTGGAGTGTTCAAGCAGCGGGAAGCGAGCAGTACTTC	CAWSVQAAGSEQYF	TRBV30	TRBD2	-	TRBJ2-7
TGTGCCAGTAGTAAGCCTAGCGGGAGTTACAATGAGCAGTTCTTC	CASSKPSGSYNEQFF	TRBV19	TRBD2	-	TRBJ2-1